This T cell receptor (beta chain) originates from a study of cytomegalovirus exposure and HLA in healthy donors. The CDR3 is 16 amino acids. Germline loops: CDR1 MNHEY, CDR2 SVGAGI. Trimming took 0 bases from V and 0 from J, leaving 8 bases between them. General study points: The authors listed approximately 150 TCR beta chains as cytomegalovirus-associated.

This table comes from immunoSEQ multiplex PCR, and its TCRdb copy is limited to in-frame clones, with some not included. In the table there are some 210,000 clones, about nine tenths of which are singletons. On this clone: The antigen remains unidentified.

Sequences were obtained from PBMCs. The rearrangement links TRBV6-5 to TRBJ1-4, with D unresolved. The receptor was derived from a woman younger than 35 in good health and CMV-seropositive. In DNA form, the CDR3 reads TGTGCCAGCAGTTACTCGTGGGGAGCAACTAATGAAAAACTGTTTTTT. It specifies CASSYSWGATNEKLFF.